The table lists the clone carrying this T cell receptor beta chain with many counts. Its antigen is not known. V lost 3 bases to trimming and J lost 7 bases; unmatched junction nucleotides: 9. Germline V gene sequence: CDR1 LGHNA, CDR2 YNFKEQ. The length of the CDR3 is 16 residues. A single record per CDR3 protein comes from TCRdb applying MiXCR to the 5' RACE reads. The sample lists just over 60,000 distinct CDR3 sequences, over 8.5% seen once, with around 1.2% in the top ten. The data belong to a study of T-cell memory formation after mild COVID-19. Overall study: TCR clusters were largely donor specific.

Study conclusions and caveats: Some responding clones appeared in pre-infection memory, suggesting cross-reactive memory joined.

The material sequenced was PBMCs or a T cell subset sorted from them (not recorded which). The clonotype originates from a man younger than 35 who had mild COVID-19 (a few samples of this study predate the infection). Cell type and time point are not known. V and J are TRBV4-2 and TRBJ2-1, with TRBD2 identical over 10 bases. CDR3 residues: CASSQDLAGARNEQFF. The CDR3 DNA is TGTGCCAGCAGCCAGGATCTAGCGGGGGCCAGGAATGAGCAGTTCTTC.